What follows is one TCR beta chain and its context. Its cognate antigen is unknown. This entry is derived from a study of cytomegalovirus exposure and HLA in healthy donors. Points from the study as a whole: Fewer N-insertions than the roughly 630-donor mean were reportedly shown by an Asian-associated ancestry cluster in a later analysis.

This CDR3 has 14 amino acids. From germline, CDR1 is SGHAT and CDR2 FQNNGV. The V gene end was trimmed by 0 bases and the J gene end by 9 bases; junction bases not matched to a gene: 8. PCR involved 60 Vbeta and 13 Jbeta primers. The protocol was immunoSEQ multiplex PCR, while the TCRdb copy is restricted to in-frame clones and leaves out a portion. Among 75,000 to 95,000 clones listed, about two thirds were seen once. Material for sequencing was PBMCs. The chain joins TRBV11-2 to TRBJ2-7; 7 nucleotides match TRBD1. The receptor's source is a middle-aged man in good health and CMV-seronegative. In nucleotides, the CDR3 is TGTGCCAGCAGCTTAGAGGTCAGGGGGTGGGTGCAGTACTTC. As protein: CASSLEVRGWVQYF.